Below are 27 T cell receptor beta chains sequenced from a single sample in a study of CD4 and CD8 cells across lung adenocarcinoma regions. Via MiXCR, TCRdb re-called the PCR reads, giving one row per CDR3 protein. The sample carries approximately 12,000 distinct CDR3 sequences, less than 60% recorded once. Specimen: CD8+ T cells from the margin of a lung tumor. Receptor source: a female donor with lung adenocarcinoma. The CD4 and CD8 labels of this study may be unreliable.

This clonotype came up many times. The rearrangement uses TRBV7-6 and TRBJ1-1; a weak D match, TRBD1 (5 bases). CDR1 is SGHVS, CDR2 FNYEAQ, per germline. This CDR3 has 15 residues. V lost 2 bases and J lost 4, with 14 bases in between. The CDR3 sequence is CASSLIAGWRTEAFF. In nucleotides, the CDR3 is TGTGCCAGCAGCTTAATTGCAGGGTGGCGCACTGAAGCTTTCTTT.

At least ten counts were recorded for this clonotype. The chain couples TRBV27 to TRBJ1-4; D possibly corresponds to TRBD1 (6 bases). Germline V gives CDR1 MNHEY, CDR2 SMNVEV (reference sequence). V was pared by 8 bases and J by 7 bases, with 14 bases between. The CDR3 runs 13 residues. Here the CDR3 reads CASSDSRREKLFF. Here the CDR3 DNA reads TGTGCCAGCTCGGACAGTCGGCGTGAAAAACTGTTTTTT.

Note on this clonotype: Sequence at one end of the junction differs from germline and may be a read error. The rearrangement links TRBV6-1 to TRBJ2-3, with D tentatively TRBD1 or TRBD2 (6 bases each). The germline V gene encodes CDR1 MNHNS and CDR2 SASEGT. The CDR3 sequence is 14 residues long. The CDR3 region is CAGSEGGDTETQYF. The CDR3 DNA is TGTGCGGGGAGTGAGGGCGGGGACACAGAGACGCAGTATTTT.

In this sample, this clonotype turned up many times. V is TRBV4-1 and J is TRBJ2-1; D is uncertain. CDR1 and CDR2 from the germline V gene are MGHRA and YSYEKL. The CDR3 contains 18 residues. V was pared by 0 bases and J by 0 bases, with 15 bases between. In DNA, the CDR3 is TGCGCCAGCAGCCAAGATCCCCCTACAGCTAGCTCCTACAATGAGCAGTTCTTC. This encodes CASSQDPPTASSYNEQFF.

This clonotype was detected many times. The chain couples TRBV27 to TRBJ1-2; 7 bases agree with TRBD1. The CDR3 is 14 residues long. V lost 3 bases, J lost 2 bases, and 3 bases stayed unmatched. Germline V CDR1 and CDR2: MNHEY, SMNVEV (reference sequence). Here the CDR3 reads CASSFLDRNYGYTF. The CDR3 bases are TGTGCCAGCAGTTTCCTGGACAGGAACTATGGCTACACCTTC.

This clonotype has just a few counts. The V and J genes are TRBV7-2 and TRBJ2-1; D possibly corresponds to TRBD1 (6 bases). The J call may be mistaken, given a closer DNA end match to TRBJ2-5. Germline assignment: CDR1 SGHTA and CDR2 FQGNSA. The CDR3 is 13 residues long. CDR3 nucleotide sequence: TGTGCCAGCAGCCGGGACACTCAAGAGACCCAGTACTTC. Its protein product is CASSRDTQETQYF.

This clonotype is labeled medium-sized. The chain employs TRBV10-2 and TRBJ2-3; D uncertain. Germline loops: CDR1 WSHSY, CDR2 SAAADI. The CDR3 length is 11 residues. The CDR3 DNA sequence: TGCGCTTCTTTTAAGACGGATACGCAGTATTTT. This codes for CASFKTDTQYF.

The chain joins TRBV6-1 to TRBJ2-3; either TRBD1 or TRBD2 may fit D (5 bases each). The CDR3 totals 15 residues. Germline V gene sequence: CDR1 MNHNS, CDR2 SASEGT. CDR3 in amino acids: CGRAVGVLGKNTQYF. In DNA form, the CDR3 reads TGTGGCCGCGCCGTGGGGGTATTAGGCAAAAACACGCAGTATTTT.

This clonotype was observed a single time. CDR3 in amino acids: CASRGLAGTGNEQFF. The CDR3 coding sequence is TGTGCCAGCAGGGGACTAGCGGGGACGGGCAATGAGCAGTTCTTC. V usage is TRBV27 and J usage is TRBJ2-1; 13 bases line up with TRBD2. Germline CDR1 reads MNHEY; CDR2 reads SMNVEV (reference sequence). This CDR3 is built from 15 residues. V was pared by 6 bases and J by 6 bases, with 5 bases of the junction left unmatched.

The CDR3 region is CASMFWRGVQFF. CDR3 DNA sequence: TGTGCCAGCATGTTCTGGCGAGGGGTGCAGTTCTTC. V gene TRBV6-5 combines with J gene TRBJ2-3; D is perhaps TRBD1 or TRBD2 (5 bases each). The assigned J gene may be wrong: the sequence end matches TRBJ2-1 better. Germline V gene lookup returns CDR1 MNHEY and CDR2 SVGAGI. The CDR3 covers 12 residues.

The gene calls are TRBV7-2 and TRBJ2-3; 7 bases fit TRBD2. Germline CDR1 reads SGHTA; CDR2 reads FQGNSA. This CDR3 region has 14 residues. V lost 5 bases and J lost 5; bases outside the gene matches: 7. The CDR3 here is CASSPRGRGDTQYF. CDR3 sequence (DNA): TGTGCCAGCAGCCCTCGCGGGAGAGGAGATACGCAGTATTTT.

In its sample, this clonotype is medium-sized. CDR3 sequence (DNA): TGTGCCAGCAGGGACACGGGGGGCTCCTACAATGAGCAGTTCTTC. Residues: CASRDTGGSYNEQFF. The chain employs TRBV12-3 or TRBV12-4 and TRBJ2-1, with 7 bases fitting TRBD2. The CDR3 is 15 residues long. V gave up 6 bases and J gave up 0 bases; unmatched junction bases: 5.

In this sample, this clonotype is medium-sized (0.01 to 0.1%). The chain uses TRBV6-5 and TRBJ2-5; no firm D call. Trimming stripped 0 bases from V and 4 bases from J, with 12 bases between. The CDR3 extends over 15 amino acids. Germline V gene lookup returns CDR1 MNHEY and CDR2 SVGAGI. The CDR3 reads CASSYSRMGGETQYF. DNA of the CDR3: TGTGCCAGCAGTTACTCTCGCATGGGCGGAGAGACCCAGTACTTC.

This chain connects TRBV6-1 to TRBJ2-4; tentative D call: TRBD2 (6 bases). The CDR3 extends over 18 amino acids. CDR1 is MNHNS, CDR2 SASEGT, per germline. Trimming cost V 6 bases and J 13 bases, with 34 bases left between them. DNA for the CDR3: TGTGCCAGCAGCATACCGGGACTGGGGGTGGGAGACAAAAACACGCAGTACTTC. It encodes CASSIPGLGVGDKNTQYF.

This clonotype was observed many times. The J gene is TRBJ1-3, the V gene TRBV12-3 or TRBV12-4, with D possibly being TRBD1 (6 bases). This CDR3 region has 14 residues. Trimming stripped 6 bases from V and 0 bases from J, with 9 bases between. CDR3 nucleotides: TGTGCCAGCAGGCCAGGGGCCTCTGGAAACACCATATATTTT. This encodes CASRPGASGNTIYF.

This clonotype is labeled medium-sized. The CDR3 sequence is CASRDRGLVSETQYF. In nucleotides, the CDR3 is TGCGCCAGCAGGGACAGGGGGCTCGTCTCTGAGACCCAGTACTTC. The chain combines TRBV10-2 with TRBJ2-5, with 11 bases identical to TRBD1. The germline V gene encodes CDR1 WSHSY and CDR2 SAAADI. The CDR3 contains 15 residues. V was clipped by 6 bases and J by 5 bases; unmatched bases: 8.

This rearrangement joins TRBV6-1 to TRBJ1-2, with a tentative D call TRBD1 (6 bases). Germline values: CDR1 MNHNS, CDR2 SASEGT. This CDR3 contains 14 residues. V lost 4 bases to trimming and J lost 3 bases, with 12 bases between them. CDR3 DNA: TGTGCCAGCAGTGCTGGGACAAAAGACTATGGCTACACCTTC. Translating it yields CASSAGTKDYGYTF.

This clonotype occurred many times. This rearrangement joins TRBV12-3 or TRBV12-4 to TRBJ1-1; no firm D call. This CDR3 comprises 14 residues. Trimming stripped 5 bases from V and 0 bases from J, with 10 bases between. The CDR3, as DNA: TGTGCCAGCAGTGCGGGAAACGTGAACACTGAAGCTTTCTTT. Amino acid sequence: CASSAGNVNTEAFF.

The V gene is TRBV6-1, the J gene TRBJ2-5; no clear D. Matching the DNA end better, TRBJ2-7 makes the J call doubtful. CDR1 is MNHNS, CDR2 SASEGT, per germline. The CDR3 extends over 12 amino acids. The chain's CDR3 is CASSDGPYEQYF. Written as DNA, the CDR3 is TGTGCCAGCAGTGACGGACCCTACGAGCAGTACTTC.

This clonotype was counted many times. The chain's CDR3 is CASSLGPPDVWGGTTEAFF. CDR3 bases: TGTGCCAGCAGTTTAGGCCCTCCGGACGTCTGGGGGGGTACCACTGAAGCTTTCTTT. This chain connects TRBV27 to TRBJ1-1, with D possibly matching TRBD1 (5 bases). The ends were cut back, 2 bases at V and 4 bases at J, with 26 bases in the middle. Germline V gene lookup returns CDR1 MNHEY and CDR2 SMNVEV (reference sequence). The CDR3 consists of 19 residues.

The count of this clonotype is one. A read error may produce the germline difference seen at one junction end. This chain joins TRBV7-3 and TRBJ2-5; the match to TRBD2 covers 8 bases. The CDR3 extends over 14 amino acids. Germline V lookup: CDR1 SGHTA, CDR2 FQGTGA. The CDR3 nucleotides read TGTGCGAGCAGCGGGGGCCGTGGCCAAGATACCCAGTACTTC. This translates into CASSGGRGQDTQYF.

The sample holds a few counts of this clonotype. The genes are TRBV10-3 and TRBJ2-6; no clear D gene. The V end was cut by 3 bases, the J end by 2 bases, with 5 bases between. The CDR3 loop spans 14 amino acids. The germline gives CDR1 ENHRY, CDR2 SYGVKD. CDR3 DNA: TGTGCCATCAGTGATAGGGCTGGGGCCAACGTCCTGACTTTC. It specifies CAISDRAGANVLTF.

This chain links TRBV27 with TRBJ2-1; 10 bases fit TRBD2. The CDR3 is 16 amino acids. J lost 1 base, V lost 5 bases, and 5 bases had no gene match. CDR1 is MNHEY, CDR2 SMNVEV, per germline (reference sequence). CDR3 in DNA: TGTGCCAGCAGTCGCCTAGCGGGAGTGTCCTACAATGAGCAGTTCTTC. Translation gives CASSRLAGVSYNEQFF.

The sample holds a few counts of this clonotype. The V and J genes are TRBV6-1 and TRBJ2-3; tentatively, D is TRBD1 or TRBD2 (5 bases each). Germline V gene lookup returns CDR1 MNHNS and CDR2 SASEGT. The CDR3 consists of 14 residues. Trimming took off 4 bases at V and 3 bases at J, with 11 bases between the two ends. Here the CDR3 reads CASSGGIETDTQYF. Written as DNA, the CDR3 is TGTGCCAGCAGTGGGGGGATCGAAACAGATACGCAGTATTTT.

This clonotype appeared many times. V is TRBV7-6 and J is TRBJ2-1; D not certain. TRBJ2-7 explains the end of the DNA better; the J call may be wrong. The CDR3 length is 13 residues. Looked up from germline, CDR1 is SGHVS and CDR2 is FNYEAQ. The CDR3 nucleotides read TGTGCCAGCAGCTTAGGGTCTCCTTGGGAGCAGTACTTC. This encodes CASSLGSPWEQYF.

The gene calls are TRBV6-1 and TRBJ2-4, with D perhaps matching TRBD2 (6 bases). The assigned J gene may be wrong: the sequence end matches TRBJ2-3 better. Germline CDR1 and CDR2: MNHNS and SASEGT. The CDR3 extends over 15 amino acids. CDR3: CASRPAVGGKNIQYF. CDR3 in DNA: TGTGCCAGCAGGCCAGCGGTGGGAGGCAAAAACATTCAGTATTTT.

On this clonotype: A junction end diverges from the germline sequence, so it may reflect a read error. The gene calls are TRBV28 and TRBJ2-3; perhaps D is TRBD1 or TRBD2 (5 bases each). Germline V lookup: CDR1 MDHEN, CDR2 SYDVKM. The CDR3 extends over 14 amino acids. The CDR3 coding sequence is TGTGCCAGCAGTTGGGGCCGGGGCACAGATACCCAGTATTTT. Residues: CASSWGRGTDTQYF.